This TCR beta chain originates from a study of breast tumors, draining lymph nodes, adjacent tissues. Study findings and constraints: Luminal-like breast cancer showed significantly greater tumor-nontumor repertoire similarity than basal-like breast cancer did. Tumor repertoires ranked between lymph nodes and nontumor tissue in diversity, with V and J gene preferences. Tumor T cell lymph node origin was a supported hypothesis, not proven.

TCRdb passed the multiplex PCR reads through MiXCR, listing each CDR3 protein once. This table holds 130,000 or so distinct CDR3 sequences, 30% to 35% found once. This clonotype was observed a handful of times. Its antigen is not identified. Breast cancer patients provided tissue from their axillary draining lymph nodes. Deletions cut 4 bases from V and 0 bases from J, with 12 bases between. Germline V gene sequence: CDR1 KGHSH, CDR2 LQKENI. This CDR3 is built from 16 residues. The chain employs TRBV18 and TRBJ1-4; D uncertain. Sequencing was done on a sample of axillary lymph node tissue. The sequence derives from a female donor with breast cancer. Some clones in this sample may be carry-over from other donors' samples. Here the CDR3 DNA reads TGTGCCAGCTCACTAATTCCACTGGCAACTAATGAAAAACTGTTTTTT. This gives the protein CASSLIPLATNEKLFF.